This T cell receptor (beta chain) was documented in a study of T-cell memory formation after mild COVID-19. At the level of the study: TCR clusters were mostly donor specific.

Using its own MiXCR run on the 5' RACE reads, TCRdb lists one record per CDR3 protein. The sample contains nearly 200,000 distinct CDR3 sequences, approximately 20% of which appear only once. There are 15 residues in the CDR3. Germline lookup yields CDR1 SGHTA and CDR2 FQGTGA. V lost 2 bases to trimming and J lost 1 base, with 8 bases between them. A word on this clonotype: Antigen unknown.

Study-level findings and limits: Clones shrinking from day 15 to 85 showed even CD4/CD8 mixes; later expanders tilted CD4+. Second-wave clones peaking on day 37 lacked confirmed SARS-CoV-2 specificity. Chiefly within CM and EM were the contracting CD4+ clones; CD8+ ones were within EMRA.

The specimen sequenced was PBMCs or a T cell subset sorted from them (not recorded which). The chain combines TRBV7-3 with TRBJ2-2; D gene unclear. The receptor was derived from an adult woman who had mild COVID-19 (a few samples of this study predate the infection). Cell type and time point are not known. The CDR3 region is CASSLSRQNTGELFF. The CDR3 region has the DNA TGTGCCAGCAGCTTATCGCGCCAGAACACCGGGGAGCTGTTTTTT.